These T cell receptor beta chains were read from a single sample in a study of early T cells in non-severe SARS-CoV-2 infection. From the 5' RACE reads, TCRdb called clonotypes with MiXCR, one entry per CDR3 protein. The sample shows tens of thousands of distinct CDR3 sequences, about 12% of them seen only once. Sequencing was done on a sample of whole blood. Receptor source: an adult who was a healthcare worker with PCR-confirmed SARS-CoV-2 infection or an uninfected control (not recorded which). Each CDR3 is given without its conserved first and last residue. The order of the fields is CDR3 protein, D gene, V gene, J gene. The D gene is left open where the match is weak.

CDR3: ASSVESGGSSYNEQF
D: TRBD2
V: TRBV9
J: TRBJ2-1

CDR3: ATSGGGAGRGLLPFTNEQF
D: TRBD1
V: TRBV24-1
J: TRBJ2-1

CDR3: ASRPGAVNTGELF
D: NA
V: TRBV6-4
J: TRBJ2-2

CDR3: ASSGQGNQPQH
D: TRBD1
V: TRBV27
J: TRBJ1-5

CDR3: ASSALAVQETQY
D: TRBD2
V: TRBV6-1
J: TRBJ2-5

CDR3: ASSLSQGGQETQY
D: NA
V: TRBV7-7
J: TRBJ2-5

CDR3: ASSFNRDGNSPLH
D: NA
V: TRBV7-2
J: TRBJ1-6

CDR3: ASRGLALYNEQF
D: TRBD2
V: TRBV6-5
J: TRBJ2-1

CDR3: ASSPGGGGGNQPQH
D: NA
V: TRBV5-1
J: TRBJ1-5

CDR3: SASRATGAF
D: NA
V: TRBV20-1
J: TRBJ1-1

CDR3: ASSPGTGNQPQH
D: TRBD1
V: TRBV19
J: TRBJ1-5

CDR3: ASSPSQLARKDSYEQY
D: TRBD2
V: TRBV6-6
J: TRBJ2-7

CDR3: ASSLDRGNYGYT
D: TRBD1
V: TRBV4-1
J: TRBJ1-2

CDR3: ASSRTFGGTGTEAF
D: NA
V: TRBV4-1
J: TRBJ1-1

CDR3: ASSLGDRGFNQPQH
D: TRBD1
V: TRBV7-2
J: TRBJ1-5

CDR3: SVEDITNRQTQETQY
D: NA
V: TRBV29-1
J: TRBJ2-5

CDR3: SVDRDSTDTQY
D: NA
V: TRBV29-1
J: TRBJ2-3

CDR3: ASSYGAGLRTEAF
D: NA
V: TRBV6-6
J: TRBJ1-1

CDR3: ASSWTGSSNQPQH
D: TRBD1
V: TRBV27
J: TRBJ1-5

CDR3: ASSLREEIVGTGIFSTDTQY
D: NA
V: TRBV7-8
J: TRBJ2-3

CDR3: ASSQDPGLAGLSSYNEQF
D: TRBD2
V: TRBV4-1
J: TRBJ2-1

CDR3: ASLTSQAYEQY
D: NA
V: TRBV28
J: TRBJ2-7

CDR3: AWKGQGYETQY
D: TRBD1
V: TRBV30
J: TRBJ2-5

CDR3: ASSLDAGQEQF
D: NA
V: TRBV11-2
J: TRBJ2-1

CDR3: ASSSPSADTQY
D: NA
V: TRBV7-9
J: TRBJ2-3

CDR3: ASSGLGGQPQH
D: NA
V: TRBV3-1
J: TRBJ1-5

CDR3: ASSPLRGAPYNEQF
D: NA
V: TRBV18
J: TRBJ2-1

CDR3: ASSRDSGTSGGAKDTQY
D: TRBD2
V: TRBV9
J: TRBJ2-3

CDR3: ASSYRGLAGAVTDTQY
D: TRBD2
V: TRBV6-6
J: TRBJ2-3

CDR3: ASSQVGGETY
D: NA
V: TRBV4-1
J: TRBJ2-4

CDR3: ASSYRPGLAGELSYEQY
D: TRBD2
V: TRBV6-6
J: TRBJ2-7

CDR3: ASGTPGLGGDTQY
D: TRBD2
V: TRBV12-3/TRBV12-4
J: TRBJ2-3

CDR3: ASSKIPGQTYGYT
D: TRBD1
V: TRBV27
J: TRBJ1-2

CDR3: ASSTHNEQF
D: NA
V: TRBV11-3
J: TRBJ2-1

CDR3: SASYGGPNNEQF
D: NA
V: TRBV20-1
J: TRBJ2-1

CDR3: ASSLMGQFEAF
D: NA
V: TRBV5-1
J: TRBJ1-1

CDR3: AISDPTSGGQSSYEQY
D: TRBD2
V: TRBV10-3
J: TRBJ2-7

CDR3: ASSIDAGRTDTQY
D: NA
V: TRBV19
J: TRBJ2-3

CDR3: AWNGRVGSPLH
D: NA
V: TRBV30
J: TRBJ1-6

CDR3: ACLDGNGYT
D: NA
V: TRBV30
J: TRBJ1-2

CDR3: ASSLRGAQPQH
D: NA
V: TRBV27
J: TRBJ1-5

CDR3: ASSKARHRQTSNQPQH
D: NA
V: TRBV21-1
J: TRBJ1-5

CDR3: ASGLSSYNSPLH
D: NA
V: TRBV19
J: TRBJ1-6

CDR3: ASSLALKRGSSTDTQY
D: TRBD2
V: TRBV11-2
J: TRBJ2-3

CDR3: ASSPRQTYGYT
D: NA
V: TRBV12-3/TRBV12-4
J: TRBJ1-2

CDR3: ASSLRPSDTQY
D: NA
V: TRBV7-2
J: TRBJ2-3

CDR3: ASSPRPYNEQF
D: NA
V: TRBV7-6
J: TRBJ2-1

CDR3: ASSLAGPNEKLF
D: NA
V: TRBV7-9
J: TRBJ1-4

CDR3: ASSPFTTGEAF
D: TRBD1
V: TRBV3-1
J: TRBJ1-1

CDR3: SVAPGTGYEQY
D: TRBD1
V: TRBV29-1
J: TRBJ2-7

CDR3: ASSVGTSTGELF
D: NA
V: TRBV9
J: TRBJ2-2

CDR3: ASSRRQGSTDTQY
D: TRBD1
V: TRBV7-2
J: TRBJ2-3

CDR3: ASSVDFQETQY
D: NA
V: TRBV9
J: TRBJ2-5

CDR3: ASIPREAYEQY
D: TRBD2
V: TRBV2
J: TRBJ2-7

CDR3: ASSRSGGAFNNEQF
D: TRBD2
V: TRBV27
J: TRBJ2-1

CDR3: ASSLWDRDNSEQF
D: TRBD1
V: TRBV7-6
J: TRBJ2-1

CDR3: ASFGHYGYT
D: NA
V: TRBV9
J: TRBJ1-2

CDR3: SVITPGLADEQY
D: TRBD2
V: TRBV29-1
J: TRBJ2-7

CDR3: SARPPGGDYEQF
D: NA
V: TRBV20-1
J: TRBJ2-1